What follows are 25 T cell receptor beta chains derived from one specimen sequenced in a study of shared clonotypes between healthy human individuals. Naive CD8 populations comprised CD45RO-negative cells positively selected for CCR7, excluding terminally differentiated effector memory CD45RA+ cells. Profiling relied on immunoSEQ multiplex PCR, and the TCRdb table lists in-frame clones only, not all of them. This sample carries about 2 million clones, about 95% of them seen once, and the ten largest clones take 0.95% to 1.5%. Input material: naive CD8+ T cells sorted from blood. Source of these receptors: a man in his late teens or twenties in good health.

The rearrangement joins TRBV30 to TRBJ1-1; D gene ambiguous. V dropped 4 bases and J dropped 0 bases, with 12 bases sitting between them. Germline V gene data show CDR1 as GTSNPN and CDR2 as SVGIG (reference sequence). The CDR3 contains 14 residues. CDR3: CAWTPAALNTEAFF. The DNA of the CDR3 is TGTGCCTGGACCCCAGCGGCTCTGAACACTGAAGCTTTCTTT.

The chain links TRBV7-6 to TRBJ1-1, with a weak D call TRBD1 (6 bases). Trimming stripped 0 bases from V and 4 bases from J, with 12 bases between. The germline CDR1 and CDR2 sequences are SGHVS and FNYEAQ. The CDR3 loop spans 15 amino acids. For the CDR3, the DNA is TGTGCCAGCAGCTTAGCGTTTCAGGGGACCACTGAAGCTTTCTTT. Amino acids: CASSLAFQGTTEAFF.

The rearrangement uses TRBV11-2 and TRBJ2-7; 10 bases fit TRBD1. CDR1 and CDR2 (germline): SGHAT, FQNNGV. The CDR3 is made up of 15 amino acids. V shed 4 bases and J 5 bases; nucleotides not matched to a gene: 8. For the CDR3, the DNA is TGTGCCAGCAGCTCGGGACAGGGGATTAAGCACGAGCAGTACTTC. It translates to CASSSGQGIKHEQYF.

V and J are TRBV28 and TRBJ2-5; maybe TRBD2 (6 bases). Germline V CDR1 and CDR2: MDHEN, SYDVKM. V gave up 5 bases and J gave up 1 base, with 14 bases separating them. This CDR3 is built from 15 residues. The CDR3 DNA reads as TGTGCCAGCAGTCCCCACGAGCGGGCCCAAGAGACCCAGTACTTC. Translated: CASSPHERAQETQYF.

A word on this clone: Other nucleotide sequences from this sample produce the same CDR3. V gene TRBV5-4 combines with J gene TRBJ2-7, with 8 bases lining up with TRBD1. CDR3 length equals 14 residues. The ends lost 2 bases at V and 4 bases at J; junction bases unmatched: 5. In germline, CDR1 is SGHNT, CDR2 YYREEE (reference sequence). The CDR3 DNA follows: TGTGCCAGCAGCTTCCGGGACAGGCTATACGAGCAGTACTTC. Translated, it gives CASSFRDRLYEQYF.

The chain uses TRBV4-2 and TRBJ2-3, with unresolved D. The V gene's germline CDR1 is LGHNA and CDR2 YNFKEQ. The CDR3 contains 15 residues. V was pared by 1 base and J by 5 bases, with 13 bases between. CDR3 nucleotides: TGTGCCAGCAGCCAAGCCTCCCCCACCGAAGATACGCAGTATTTT. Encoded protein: CASSQASPTEDTQYF.

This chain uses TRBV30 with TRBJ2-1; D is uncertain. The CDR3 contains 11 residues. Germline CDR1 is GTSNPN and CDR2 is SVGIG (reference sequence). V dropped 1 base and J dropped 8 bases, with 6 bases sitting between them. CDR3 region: CAWSEADEQFF. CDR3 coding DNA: TGTGCCTGGAGTGAAGCCGATGAGCAGTTCTTC. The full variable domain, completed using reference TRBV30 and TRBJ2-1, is SQTIHQWPATLVQPVGSPLSLECTVEGTSNPNLYWYRQAAGRGLQLLFYSVGIGQISSEVPQNLSASRPQDRQFILSSKKLLLSDSGFYLCAWSEADEQFFGPGTRLTVL.

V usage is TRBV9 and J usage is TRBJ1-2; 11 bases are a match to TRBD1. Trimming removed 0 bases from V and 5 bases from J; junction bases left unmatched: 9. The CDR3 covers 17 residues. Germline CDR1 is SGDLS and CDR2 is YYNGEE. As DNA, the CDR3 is TGTGCCAGCAGCGTAGCTCCAGGACAGGGGGCGGGATATGGCTACACCTTC. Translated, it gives CASSVAPGQGAGYGYTF.

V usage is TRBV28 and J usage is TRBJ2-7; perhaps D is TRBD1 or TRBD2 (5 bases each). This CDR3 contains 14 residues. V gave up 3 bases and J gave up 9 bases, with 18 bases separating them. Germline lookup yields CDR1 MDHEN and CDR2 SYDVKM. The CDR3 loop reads CASSLKGLGLPQYF. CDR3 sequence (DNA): TGTGCCAGCAGTTTGAAGGGGCTAGGACTTCCGCAGTACTTC.

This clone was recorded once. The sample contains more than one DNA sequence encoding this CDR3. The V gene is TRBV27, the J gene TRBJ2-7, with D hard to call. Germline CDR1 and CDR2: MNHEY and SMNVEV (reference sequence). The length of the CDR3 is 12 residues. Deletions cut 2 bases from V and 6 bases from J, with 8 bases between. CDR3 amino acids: CASSLPRGEQYF. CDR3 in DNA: TGTGCCAGCAGTTTACCTAGAGGCGAGCAGTACTTC.

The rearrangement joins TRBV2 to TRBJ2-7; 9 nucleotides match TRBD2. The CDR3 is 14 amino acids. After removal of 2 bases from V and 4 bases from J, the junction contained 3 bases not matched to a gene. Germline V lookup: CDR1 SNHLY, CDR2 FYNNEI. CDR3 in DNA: TGTGCCAGCAGTGAACTAGCGGGAAGGTACGAGCAGTACTTC. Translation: CASSELAGRYEQYF. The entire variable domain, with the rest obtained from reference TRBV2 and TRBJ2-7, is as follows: EPEVTQTPSHQVTQMGQEVILRCVPISNHLYFYWYRQILGQKVEFLVSFYNNEISEKSEIFDDQFSVERPDGSNFTLKIRSTKLEDSAMYFCASSELAGRYEQYFGPGTRLTVT.

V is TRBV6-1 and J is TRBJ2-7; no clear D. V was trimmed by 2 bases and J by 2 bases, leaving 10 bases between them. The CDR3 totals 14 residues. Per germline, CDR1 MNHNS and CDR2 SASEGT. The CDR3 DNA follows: TGTGCCAGCAGTGAATGGCGATCAACCTACGAGCAGTACTTC. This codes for CASSEWRSTYEQYF.

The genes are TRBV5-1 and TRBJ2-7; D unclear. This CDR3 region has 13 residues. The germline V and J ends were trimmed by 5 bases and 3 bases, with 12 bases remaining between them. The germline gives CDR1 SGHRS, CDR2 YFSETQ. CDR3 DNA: TGCGCCAGCAGTCACGACGCCTTCTACGAGCAGTACTTC. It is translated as CASSHDAFYEQYF.

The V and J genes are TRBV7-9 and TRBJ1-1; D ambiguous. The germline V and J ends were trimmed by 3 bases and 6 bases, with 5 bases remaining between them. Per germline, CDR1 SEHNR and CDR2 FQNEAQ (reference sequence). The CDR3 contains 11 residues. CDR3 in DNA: TGTGCCAGCAGCTTTCTCCCTGAAGCTTTCTTT. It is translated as CASSFLPEAFF.

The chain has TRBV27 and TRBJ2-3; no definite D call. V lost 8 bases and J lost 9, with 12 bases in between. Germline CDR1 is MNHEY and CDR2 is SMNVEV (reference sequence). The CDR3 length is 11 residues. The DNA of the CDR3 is TGTGCCAGCCACTTTGGCTTAACGCAGTATTTT. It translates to CASHFGLTQYF.

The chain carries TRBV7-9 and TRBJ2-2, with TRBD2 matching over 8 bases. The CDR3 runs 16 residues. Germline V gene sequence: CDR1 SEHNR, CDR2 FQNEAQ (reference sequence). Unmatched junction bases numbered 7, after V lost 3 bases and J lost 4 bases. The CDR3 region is CASSFNSGKATGELFF. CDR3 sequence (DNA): TGTGCCAGCAGCTTTAATAGCGGGAAAGCCACCGGGGAGCTGTTTTTT.

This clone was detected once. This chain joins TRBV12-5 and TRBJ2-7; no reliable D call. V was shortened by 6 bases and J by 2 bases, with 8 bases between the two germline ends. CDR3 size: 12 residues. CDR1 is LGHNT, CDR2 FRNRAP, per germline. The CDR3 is CASGSYTYEQYF. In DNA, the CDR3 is TGTGCTAGTGGCTCGTATACCTACGAGCAGTACTTC.

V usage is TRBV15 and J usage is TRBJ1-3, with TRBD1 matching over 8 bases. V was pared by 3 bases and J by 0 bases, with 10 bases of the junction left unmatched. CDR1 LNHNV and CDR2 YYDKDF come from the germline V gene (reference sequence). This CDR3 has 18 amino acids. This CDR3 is CATSSSGGTGLSGNTIYF. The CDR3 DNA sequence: TGTGCCACCAGCAGCTCTGGAGGGACAGGACTCTCTGGAAACACCATATATTTT.

CDR3 amino acids: CASSLYTDNQPQHF. CDR3 nucleotide sequence: TGTGCCAGCAGTTTATACACAGACAATCAGCCCCAGCATTTT. The V gene is TRBV27, the J gene TRBJ1-5; no firm D call. Germline lookup yields CDR1 MNHEY and CDR2 SMNVEV (reference sequence). This CDR3 contains 14 residues. Trimming removed 1 base from V and 3 bases from J, with 7 bases in between.

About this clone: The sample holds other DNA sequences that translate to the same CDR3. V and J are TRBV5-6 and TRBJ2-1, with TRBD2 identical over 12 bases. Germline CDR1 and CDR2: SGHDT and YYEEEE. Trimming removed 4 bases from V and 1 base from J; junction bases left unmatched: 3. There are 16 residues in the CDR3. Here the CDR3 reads CASSPGLAGSYNEQFF. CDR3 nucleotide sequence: TGTGCCAGCAGCCCAGGACTAGCGGGGTCCTACAATGAGCAGTTCTTC. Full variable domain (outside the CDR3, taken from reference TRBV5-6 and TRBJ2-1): DAGVTQSPTHLIKTRGQQVTLRCSPKSGHDTVSWYQQALGQGPQFIFQYYEEEERQRGNFPDRFSGHQFPNYSSELNVNALLLGDSALYLCASSPGLAGSYNEQFFGPGTRLTVL.

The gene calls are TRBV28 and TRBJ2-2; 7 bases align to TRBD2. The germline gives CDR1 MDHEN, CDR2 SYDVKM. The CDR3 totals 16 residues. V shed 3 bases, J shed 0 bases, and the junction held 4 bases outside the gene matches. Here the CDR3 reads CASSFSSGSNTGELFF. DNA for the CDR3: TGTGCCAGCAGTTTCTCTAGCGGATCGAACACCGGGGAGCTGTTTTTT.

In nucleotides, the CDR3 is TGCAGCGTCCCGGACAGGGGGCCGTTCGGCTACACCTTC. This sequence encodes CSVPDRGPFGYTF. This chain uses TRBV29-1 with TRBJ1-2; 11 positions agree with TRBD1. The V gene's germline CDR1 is SQVTM and CDR2 ANQGSEA. The CDR3 is made up of 13 amino acids. V lost 6 bases to trimming and J lost 8 bases; unmatched junction nucleotides: 8.

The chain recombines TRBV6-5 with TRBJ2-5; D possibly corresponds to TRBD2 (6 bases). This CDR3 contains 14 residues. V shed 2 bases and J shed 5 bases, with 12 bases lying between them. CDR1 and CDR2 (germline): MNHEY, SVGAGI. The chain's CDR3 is CASSYGVAVETQYF. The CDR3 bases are TGTGCCAGCAGTTACGGGGTAGCGGTCGAGACCCAGTACTTC.

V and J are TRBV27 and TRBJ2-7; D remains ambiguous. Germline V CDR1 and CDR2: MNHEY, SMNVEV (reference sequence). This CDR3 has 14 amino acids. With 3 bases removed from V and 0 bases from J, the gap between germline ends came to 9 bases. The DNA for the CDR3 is TGTGCCAGCAGTTTTGGGCCCCGCTCCTACGAGCAGTACTTC. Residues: CASSFGPRSYEQYF.

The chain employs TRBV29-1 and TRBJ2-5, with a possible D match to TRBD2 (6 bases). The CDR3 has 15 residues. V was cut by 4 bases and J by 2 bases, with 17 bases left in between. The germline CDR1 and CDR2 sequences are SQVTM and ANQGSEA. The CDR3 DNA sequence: TGCAGCGTTGTCGTAGGGTGGGGGGAGCAAGAGACCCAGTACTTC. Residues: CSVVVGWGEQETQYF.